This TCR beta chain was retrieved from a study of T cells in narcolepsy. Whole-study findings and limits: Healthy controls reportedly lacked the autoreactive clonotypes serially found in patients' blood.

Data came from immunoSEQ multiplex PCR; TCRdb stores just in-frame clones and leaves some out. Altogether 2,500 or so clones are present, under 30% being singletons, with the ten largest covering about 18%. Per the germline V gene, CDR1 is MGHRA and CDR2 is YSYEKL. V shed 1 base and J shed 0 bases, with 11 bases lying between them. There are 16 residues in the CDR3. Concerning this clone: Its antigen is not known.

Sequencing was carried out using cultured CD4+ T cells from cerebrospinal fluid. V and J are TRBV4-1 and TRBJ2-3; no clear D gene. The clonotype originates from a human donor with narcolepsy. The CDR3 DNA follows: TGCGCCAGCAGCCAAGGTCCGTTCTCTAGCACAGATACGCAGTATTTT. It codes for CASSQGPFSSTDTQYF.